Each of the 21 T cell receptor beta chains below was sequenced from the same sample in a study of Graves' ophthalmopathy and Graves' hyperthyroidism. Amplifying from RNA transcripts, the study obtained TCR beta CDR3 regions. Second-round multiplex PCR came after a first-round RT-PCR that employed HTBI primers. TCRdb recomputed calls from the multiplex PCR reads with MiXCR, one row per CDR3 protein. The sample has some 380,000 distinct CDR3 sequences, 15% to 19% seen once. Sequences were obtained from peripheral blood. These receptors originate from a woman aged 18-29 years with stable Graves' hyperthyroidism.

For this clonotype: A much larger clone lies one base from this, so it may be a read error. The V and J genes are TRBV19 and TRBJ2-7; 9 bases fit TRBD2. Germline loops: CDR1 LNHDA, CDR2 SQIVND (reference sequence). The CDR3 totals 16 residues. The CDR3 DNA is TGTGCCAGTAGTCCCTCACCGACTAGCGGCTCCTACGAGCATTACTTC. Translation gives CASSPSPTSGSYEHYF.

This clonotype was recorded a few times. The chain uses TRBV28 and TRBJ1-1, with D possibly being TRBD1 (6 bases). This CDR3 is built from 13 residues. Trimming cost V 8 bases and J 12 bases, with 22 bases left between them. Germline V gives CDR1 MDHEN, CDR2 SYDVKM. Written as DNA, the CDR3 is TGTGCCAGCCGCAAGACCGGGGGCGTAGTGACTTTCTTT. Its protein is CASRKTGGVVTFF. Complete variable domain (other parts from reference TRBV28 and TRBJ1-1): DVKVTQSSRYLVKRTGEKVFLECVQDMDHENMFWYRQDPGLGLRLIYFSYDVKMKEKGDIPEGYSVSREKKERFSLILESASTNQTSMYLCASRKTGGVVTFFGQGTRLTVV.

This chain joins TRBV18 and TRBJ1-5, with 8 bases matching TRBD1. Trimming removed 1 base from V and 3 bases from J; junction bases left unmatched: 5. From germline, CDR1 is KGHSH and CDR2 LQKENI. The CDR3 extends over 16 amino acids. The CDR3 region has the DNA TGTGCCAGCTCACCACGGACAGGGCCGTTCAATCAGCCCCAGCATTTT. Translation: CASSPRTGPFNQPQHF.

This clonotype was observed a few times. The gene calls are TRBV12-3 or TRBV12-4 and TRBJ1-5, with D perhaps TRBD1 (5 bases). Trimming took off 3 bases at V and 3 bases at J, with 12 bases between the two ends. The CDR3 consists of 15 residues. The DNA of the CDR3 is TGTGCCAGCAGTTTGGCGGGGGTCCCCAATCAGCCCCAGCATTTT. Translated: CASSLAGVPNQPQHF.

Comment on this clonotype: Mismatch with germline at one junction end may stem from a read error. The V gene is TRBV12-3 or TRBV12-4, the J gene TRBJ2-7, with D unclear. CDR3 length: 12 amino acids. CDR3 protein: CASKMGSYDQYF. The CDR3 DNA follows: TGTGCCAGCAAAATGGGCTCCTACGATCAGTACTTC.

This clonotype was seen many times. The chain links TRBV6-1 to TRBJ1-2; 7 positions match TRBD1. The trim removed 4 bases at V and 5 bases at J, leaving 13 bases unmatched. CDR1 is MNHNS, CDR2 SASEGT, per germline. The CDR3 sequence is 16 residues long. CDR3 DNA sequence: TGTGCCAGCAGTGTCTCCTTAGGGGGCTCTGGGTATGGCTACACCTTC. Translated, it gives CASSVSLGGSGYGYTF.

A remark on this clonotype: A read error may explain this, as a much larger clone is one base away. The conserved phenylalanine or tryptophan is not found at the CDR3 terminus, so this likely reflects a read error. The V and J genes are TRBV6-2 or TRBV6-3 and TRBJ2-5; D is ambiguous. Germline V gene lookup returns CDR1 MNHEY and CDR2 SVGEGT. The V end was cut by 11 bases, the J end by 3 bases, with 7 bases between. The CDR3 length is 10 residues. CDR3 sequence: CALGKETQYS. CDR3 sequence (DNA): TGTGCCCTGGGGAAAGAGACCCAGTACTCC.

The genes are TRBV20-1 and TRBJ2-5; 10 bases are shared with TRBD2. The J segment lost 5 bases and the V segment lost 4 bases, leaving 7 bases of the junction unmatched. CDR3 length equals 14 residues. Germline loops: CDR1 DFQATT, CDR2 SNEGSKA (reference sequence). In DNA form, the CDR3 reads TGCAGTGCTACACTTCTAGCGGGAGATGAGACCCAGTACTTC. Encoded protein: CSATLLAGDETQYF.

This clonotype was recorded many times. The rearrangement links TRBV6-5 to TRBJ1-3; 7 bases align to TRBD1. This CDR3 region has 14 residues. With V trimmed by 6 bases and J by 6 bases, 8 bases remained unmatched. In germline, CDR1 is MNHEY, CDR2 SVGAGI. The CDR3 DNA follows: TGTGCCAGCAGCCAAACAGGGGCCGCAAACACCATATATTTT. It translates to CASSQTGAANTIYF.

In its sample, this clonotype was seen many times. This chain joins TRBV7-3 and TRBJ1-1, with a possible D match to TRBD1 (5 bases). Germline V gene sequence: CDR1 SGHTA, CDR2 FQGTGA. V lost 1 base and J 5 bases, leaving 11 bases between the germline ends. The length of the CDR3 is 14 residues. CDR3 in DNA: TGTGCCAGCAGCTTAAAGCCTGGGGGAACTGAAGCTTTCTTT. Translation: CASSLKPGGTEAFF.

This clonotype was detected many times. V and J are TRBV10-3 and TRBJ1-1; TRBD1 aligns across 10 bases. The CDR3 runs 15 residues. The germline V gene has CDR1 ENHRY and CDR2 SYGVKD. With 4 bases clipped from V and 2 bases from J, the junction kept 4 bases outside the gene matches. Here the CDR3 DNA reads TGTGCCATCAGTGCACGACAGGGGGCTAACACTGAAGCTTTCTTT. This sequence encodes CAISARQGANTEAFF.

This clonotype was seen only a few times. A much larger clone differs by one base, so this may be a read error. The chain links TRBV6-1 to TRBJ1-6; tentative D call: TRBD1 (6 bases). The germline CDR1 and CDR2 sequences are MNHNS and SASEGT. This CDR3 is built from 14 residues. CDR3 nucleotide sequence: TGTGCCAGCAGGAACACAGGGTTGGATTCACACCTCCACTTT. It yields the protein CASRNTGLDSHLHF.

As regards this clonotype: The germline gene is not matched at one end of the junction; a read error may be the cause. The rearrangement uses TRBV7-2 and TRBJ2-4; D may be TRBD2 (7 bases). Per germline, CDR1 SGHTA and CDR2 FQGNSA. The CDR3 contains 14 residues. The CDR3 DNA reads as TGTGCCAGCAGCTTAGCCGCGGGGAGGGACATTAAGTACTTC. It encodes CASSLAAGRDIKYF.

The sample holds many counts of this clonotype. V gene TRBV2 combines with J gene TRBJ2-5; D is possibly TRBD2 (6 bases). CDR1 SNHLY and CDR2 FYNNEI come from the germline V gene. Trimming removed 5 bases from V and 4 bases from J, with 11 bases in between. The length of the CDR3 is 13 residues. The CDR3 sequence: CASSSVGGETQYF. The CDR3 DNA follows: TGTGCCAGCAGTTCGGTGGGGGGAGAGACCCAGTACTTC.

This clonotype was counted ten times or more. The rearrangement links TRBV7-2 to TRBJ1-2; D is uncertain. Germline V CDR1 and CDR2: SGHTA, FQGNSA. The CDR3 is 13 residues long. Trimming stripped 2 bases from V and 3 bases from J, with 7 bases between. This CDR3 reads CASSLWADYGYTF. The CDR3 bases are TGTGCCAGCAGCTTATGGGCAGACTATGGCTACACCTTC.

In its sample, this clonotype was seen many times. As DNA, the CDR3 is TGTGCCAGCAGCCCAAGAGGGGCGGGGGGGCTGTTAGGAGAGACCCAGTACTTC. This gives the protein CASSPRGAGGLLGETQYF. The chain employs TRBV7-2 and TRBJ2-5; 9 bases agree with TRBD2. CDR1 is SGHTA and CDR2 is FQGNSA in the germline V gene. J lost 4 bases, V lost 5 bases, and 17 bases had no gene match. The CDR3 length is 18 residues.

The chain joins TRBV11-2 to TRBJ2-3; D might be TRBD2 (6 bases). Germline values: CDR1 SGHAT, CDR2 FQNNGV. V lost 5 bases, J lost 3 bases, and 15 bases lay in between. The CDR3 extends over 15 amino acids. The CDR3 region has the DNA TGTGCCAGCAGCCCGGGGGAAGGGGCGACAGATACGCAGTATTTT. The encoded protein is CASSPGEGATDTQYF.

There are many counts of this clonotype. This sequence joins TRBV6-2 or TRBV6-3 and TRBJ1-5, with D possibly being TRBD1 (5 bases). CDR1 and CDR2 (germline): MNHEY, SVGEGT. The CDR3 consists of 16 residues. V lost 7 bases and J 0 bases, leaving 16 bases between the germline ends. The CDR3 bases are TGTGCCAGCACCGAAGGGGTGTCACATAGCAATCAGCCCCAGCATTTT. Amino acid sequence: CASTEGVSHSNQPQHF.

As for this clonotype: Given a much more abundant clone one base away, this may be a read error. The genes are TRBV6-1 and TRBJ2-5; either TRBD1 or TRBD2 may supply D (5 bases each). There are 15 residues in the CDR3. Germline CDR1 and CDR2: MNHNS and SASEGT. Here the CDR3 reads CASSEGLGDQETKYF. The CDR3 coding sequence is TGTGCCAGCAGTGAAGGGCTGGGGGACCAAGAGACCAAGTACTTC.

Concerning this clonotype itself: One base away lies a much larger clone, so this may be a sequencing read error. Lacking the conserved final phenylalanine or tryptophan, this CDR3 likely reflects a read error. The chain's CDR3 is CAIRATGGNQPQHL. CDR3 nucleotides: TGTGCCATCAGGGCTACAGGGGGCAATCAGCCCCAGCATTTG. The chain carries TRBV10-3 and TRBJ1-5, with TRBD1 identical over 7 bases. Unmatched junction bases numbered 4, after V lost 6 bases and J lost 2 bases. CDR3 length equals 14 residues. Germline values: CDR1 ENHRY, CDR2 SYGVKD.

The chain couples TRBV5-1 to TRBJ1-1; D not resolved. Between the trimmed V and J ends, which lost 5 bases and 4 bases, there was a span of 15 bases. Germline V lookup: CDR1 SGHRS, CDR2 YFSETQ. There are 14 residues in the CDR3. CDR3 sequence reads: CASSREEGGTEAFF. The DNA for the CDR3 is TGCGCCAGCAGTCGGGAGGAGGGAGGCACTGAAGCTTTCTTT.